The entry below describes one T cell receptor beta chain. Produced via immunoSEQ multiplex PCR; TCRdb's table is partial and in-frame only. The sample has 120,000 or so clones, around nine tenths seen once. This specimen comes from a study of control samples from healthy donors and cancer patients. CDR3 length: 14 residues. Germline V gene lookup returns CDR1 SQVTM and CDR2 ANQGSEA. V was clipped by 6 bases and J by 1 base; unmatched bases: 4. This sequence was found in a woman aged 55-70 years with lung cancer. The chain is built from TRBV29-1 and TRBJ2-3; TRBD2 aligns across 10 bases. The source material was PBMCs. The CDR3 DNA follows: TGCAGCGTCGCTAGCGGGGGAGGCACAGATACGCAGTATTTT. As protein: CSVASGGGTDTQYF.